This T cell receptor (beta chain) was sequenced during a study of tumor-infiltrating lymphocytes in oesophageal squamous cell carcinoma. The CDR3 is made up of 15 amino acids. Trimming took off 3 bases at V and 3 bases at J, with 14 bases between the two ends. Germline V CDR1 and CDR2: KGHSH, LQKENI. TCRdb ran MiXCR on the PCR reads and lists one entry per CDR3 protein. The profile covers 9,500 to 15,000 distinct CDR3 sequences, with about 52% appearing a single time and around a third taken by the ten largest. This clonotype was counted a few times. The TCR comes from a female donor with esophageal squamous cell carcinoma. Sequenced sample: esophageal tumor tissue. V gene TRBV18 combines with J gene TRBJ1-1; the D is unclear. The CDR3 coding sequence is TGTGCCAGCTCACCCGAAGCGCTATTCCACACTGAAGCTTTCTTT. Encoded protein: CASSPEALFHTEAFF. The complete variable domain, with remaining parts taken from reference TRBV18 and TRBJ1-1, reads NAGVMQNPRHLVRRRGQEARLRCSPMKGHSHVYWYRQLPEEGLKFMVYLQKENIIDESGMPKERFSAEFPKEGPSILRIQQVVRGDSAAYFCASSPEALFHTEAFFGQGTRLTVV.